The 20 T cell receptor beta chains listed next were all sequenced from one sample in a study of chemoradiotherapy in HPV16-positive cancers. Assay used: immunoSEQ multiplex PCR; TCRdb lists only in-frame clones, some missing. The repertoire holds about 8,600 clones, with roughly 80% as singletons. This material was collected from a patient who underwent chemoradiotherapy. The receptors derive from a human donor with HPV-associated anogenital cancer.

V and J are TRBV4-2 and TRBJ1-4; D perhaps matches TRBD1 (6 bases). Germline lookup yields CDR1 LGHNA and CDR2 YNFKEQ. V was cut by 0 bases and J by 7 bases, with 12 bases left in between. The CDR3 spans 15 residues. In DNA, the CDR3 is TGTGCCAGCAGCCAAGATTTACAGGGCGGTGAAAAACTGTTTTTT. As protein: CASSQDLQGGEKLFF.

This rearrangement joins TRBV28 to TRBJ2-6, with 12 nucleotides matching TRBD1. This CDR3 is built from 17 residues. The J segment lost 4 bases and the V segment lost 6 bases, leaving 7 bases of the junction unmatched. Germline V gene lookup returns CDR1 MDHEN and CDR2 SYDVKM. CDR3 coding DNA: TGTGCCAGCAGGCCGGGACAGGGGGCTGTGGGGGCCAACGTCCTGACTTTC. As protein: CASRPGQGAVGANVLTF.

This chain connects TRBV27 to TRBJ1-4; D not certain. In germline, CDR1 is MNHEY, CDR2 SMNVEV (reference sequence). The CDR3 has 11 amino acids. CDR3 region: CPTREGEKLFF. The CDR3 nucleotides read TGTCCCACCCGGGAGGGAGAAAAACTGTTTTTT.

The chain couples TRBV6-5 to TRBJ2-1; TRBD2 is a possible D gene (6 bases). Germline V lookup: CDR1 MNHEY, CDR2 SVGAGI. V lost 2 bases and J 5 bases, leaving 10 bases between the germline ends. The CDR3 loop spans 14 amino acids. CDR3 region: CASSYGGLDNEQFF. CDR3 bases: TGTGCCAGCAGTTACGGGGGGTTGGACAATGAGCAGTTCTTC.

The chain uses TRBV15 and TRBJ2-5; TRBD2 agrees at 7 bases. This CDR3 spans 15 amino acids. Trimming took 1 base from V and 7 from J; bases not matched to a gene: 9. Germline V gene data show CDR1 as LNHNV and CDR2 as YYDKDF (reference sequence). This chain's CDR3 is CATSRAQASGPTQYF. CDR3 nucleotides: TGTGCCACCAGCAGAGCCCAGGCTAGCGGTCCGACCCAGTACTTC.

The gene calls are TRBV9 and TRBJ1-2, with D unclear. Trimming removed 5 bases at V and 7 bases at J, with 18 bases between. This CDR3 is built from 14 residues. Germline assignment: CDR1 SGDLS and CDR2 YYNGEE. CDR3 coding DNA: TGTGCCAGCAGAGTCCCCCGACCCGGGTCTGGCTACACCTTC. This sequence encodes CASRVPRPGSGYTF.

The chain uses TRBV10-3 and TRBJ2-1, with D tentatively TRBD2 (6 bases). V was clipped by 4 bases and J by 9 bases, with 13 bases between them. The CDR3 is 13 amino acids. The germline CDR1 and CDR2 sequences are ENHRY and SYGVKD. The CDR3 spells CAISGGTEGEQFF. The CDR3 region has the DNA TGTGCCATCAGTGGCGGGACGGAGGGTGAGCAGTTCTTC.

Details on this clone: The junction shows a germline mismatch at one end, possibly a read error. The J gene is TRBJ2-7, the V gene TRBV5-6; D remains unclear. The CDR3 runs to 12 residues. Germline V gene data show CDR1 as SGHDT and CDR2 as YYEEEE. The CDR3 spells CASSLAGRADDF. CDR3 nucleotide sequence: TGTGCCAGCAGCTTGGCCGGCCGGGCGGATGACTTC.

The CDR3 DNA sequence: TGCGCCAGCAGCCCTCGGGGAAACTCCTACGAGCAGTACTTC. Protein sequence: CASSPRGNSYEQYF. The chain carries TRBV5-1 and TRBJ2-7; TRBD2 is a possible D gene (5 bases). The CDR3 is 14 residues long. V lost 4 bases, J lost 0 bases, and 11 bases lay in between. Looked up from germline, CDR1 is SGHRS and CDR2 is YFSETQ.

The CDR3 bases are TGTGCCAGCAGCTTAGTGGGGACACATTCTGAAGCTTTCTTT. It is translated as CASSLVGTHSEAFF. The rearrangement joins TRBV7-9 to TRBJ1-1; D may be TRBD1 (6 bases). V lost 1 base to trimming and J lost 6 bases, with 12 bases between them. There are 14 residues in the CDR3. CDR1 is SEHNR, CDR2 FQNEAQ, per germline (reference sequence).

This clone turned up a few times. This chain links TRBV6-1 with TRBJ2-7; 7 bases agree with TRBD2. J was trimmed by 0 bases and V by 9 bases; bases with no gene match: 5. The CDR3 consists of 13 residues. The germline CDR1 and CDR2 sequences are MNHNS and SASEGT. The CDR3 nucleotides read TGTGCCAGTAGGGCTAGCGGCTCCTACGAGCAGTACTTC. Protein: CASRASGSYEQYF.

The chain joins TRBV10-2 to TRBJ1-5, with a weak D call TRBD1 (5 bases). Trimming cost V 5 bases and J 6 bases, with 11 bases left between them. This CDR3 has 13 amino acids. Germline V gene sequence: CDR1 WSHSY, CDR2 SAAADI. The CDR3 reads CASSPGRGQPQHF. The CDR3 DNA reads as TGCGCCAGCAGTCCGGGGCGCGGTCAGCCCCAGCATTTT.

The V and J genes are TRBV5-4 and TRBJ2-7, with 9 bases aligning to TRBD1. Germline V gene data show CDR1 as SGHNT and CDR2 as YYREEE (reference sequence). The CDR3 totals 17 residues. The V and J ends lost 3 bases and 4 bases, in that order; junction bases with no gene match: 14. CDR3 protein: CASSSASEGTGMYEQYF. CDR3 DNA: TGTGCCAGCAGCTCCGCCTCGGAGGGGACAGGGATGTACGAGCAGTACTTC.

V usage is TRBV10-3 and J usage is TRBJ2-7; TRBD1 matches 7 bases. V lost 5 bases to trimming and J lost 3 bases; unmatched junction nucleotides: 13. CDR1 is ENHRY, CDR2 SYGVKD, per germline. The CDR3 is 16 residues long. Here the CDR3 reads CAISPTGQTGNYEQYF. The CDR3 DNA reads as TGTGCCATCAGTCCCACCGGCCAGACAGGGAACTACGAGCAGTACTTC.

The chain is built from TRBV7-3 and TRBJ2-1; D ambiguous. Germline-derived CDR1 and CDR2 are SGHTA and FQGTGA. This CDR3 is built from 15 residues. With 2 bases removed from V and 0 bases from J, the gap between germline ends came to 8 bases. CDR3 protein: CASSLSPSSYNEQFF. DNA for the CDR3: TGTGCCAGCAGCTTATCCCCGAGCTCCTACAATGAGCAGTTCTTC.

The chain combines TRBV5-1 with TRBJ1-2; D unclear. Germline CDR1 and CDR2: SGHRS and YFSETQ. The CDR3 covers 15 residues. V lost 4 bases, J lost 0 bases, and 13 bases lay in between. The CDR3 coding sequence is TGCGCCAGCAGCACGGCTGAGAAAGCTAACTATGGCTACACCTTC. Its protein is CASSTAEKANYGYTF.

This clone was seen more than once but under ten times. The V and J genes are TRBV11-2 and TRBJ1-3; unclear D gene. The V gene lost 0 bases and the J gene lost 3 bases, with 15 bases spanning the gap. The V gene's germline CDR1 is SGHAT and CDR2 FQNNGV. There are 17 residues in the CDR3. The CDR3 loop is CASSLDLWSSGGNTIYF. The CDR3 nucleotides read TGTGCCAGCAGCTTAGATCTTTGGTCCTCTGGTGGAAACACCATATATTTT. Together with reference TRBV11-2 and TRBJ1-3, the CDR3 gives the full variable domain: EAGVAQSPRYKIIEKRQSVAFWCNPISGHATLYWYQQILGQGPKLLIQFQNNGVVDDSQLPKDRFSAERLKGVDSTLKIQPAKLEDSAVYLCASSLDLWSSGGNTIYFGEGSWLTVV.

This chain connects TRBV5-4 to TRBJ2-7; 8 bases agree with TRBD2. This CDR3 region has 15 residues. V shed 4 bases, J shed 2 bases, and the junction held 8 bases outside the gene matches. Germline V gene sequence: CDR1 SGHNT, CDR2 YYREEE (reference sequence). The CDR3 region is CASSHKRESAYEQYF. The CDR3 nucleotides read TGTGCCAGCAGCCACAAGCGGGAGTCAGCCTACGAGCAGTACTTC.

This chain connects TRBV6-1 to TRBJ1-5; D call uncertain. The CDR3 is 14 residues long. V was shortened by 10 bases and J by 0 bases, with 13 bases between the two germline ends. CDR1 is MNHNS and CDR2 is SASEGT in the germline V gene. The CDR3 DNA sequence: TGTGCCATCCGACCCGGTTATAGCAATCAGCCCCAGCATTTT. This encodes CAIRPGYSNQPQHF.

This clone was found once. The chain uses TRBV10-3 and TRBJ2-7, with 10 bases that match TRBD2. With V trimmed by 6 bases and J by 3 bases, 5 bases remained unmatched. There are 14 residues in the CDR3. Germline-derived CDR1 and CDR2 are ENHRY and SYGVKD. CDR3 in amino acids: CAISQVAGGYEQYF. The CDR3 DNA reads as TGTGCCATCAGCCAGGTAGCGGGAGGCTACGAGCAGTACTTC.